The following is a T cell receptor (beta chain) sequence with its context. Antigen unknown. These data come from a study of cytomegalovirus exposure and HLA in healthy donors. The study, taken as a whole, reports: TCR beta V segments were, for the most part, productive about 87% or about 30% of the time in an earlier analysis.

It was with 60 Vbeta and 13 Jbeta primers that the PCR ran. Clones were read by immunoSEQ multiplex PCR, and TCRdb kept only the in-frame ones, dropping some. The listing contains some 110,000 clones. The germline V gene has CDR1 SGDLS and CDR2 YYNGEE. This CDR3 region has 18 residues. With 4 bases clipped from V and 4 bases from J, the junction kept 15 bases outside the gene matches. The sample comprised PBMCs. The chain has TRBV9 and TRBJ2-3, with 10 positions matching TRBD2. The receptor's source is a man aged 35-49 years in good health and CMV-seronegative. The CDR3, as DNA: TGTGCCAGCAGCCTTCGGACTAGCGGCATAGGGACGCCAGATACGCAGTATTTT. The encoded protein is CASSLRTSGIGTPDTQYF.